This T cell receptor (beta chain) was identified in a study of beta chain features in type 1 diabetes (dated by TCRdb to the late 2010s). Study-wide context: Mean age, gender distribution, total cell number and subset yield did not differ between patients and healthy donors. A total of about 110 million sorted cells were examined across all samples, and the number of cells per subset was strongly correlated with RNA yield. In the study, TCRB repertoires of sorted circulating CD4+ T cell subsets from recently diagnosed type 1 diabetes patients were compared with those of matched healthy donors. Whereas all 28 donors provided naive and central memory subsets, regulatory and stem cell-like memory subsets were isolated from just 8 patients and roughly 8 healthy donors. The paper as a whole reports these results and caveats: Sequencing cDNA rather than genomic DNA could over-represent highly expressing activated cells, although activation and CD3 levels did not differ between groups. Shorter templates might have been favored by PCR, but patient and control samples were amplified and corrected together, so both groups would have been affected equally by any skew. The naive, central memory and regulatory TCRB repertoires appeared to resemble one another more closely among patients than among healthy donors. Type 1 diabetes patients showed a moderate but significant shortening of TCRB CDR3 length in all four CD4+ subsets. Fewer insertions and more nucleotide deletions at VDJ recombination sites were observed in patients with type 1 diabetes, implying thymic rearrangement abnormalities. Because small numbers of individuals were included in the HLA sub-analyses, any influence of HLA type on TCRB rearrangement was left unresolved.

This clone was seen only a few times. The target of this receptor is not known. Base qualities were left out, and no much larger clone turns up one base away. From each donor, a single peripheral blood sample of around 0.12 L on average was drawn into heparinised tubes. A BD FACSAria II was used to sort naive, central memory, regulatory and stem cell-like memory CD4+ T cells with a panel that included CD45RO, CCR7, CD25, CD127, CD95 and CD27. Purity was above 98% for every sorted population. PBMCs were isolated right away by Lymphoprep density gradient centrifugation and were stained directly, without culture. So that batch effects would be minimized, each experiment stained and sorted samples in pairs, pairing one healthy donor with one patient. All of the isolated RNA was reverse transcribed with the High Capacity cDNA Reverse Transcription Kit, so expressed TCRB transcripts were sequenced. Deep immunoSEQ sequencing was performed on naive, central memory and regulatory T cell samples, with an average of roughly 3.6 million total reads per sample. Sorted cells were lysed in RLT buffer and RNA was extracted with DNase-treated RNeasy Micro or Mini kits, depending on cell number. Each cell subset was processed separately to prevent cross-contamination, with patient and healthy donor samples processed together. The immunoSEQ multiplex PCR was used to amplify TCRB sequences from cDNA, yielding 87-bp fragments that span the CDR3 region. Sequencing of the amplicons was done on the Illumina HiSeq platform. In the paper's pipeline: Synthetic template baselines were used to correct PCR bias computationally, reads within Hamming distance 2 were collapsed, and singletons that could not be merged were discarded. By aligning reads against IMGT, V, D and J genes, CDR3 length, and insertions or deletions at six rearrangement sites were assigned. Within each subset, clonotype counts were normalized to the number of sorted cells before true diversity and Gini coefficients were calculated with the tcR R package. The overlap coefficient, calculated on TCRB nucleotide sequences, was used to quantify repertoire sharing. Out-of-frame TCRB sequences from naive cells were analyzed to stand in for the pre-selection repertoire. Entries here come from immuneACCESS through TCRdb and include only in-frame sequences with V and J called. Some clones fail to appear in such tables; in the studies checked, an unresolved V gene covers under half of the shortfall, and the cause of the remainder is unknown. V and J calls and clone size are as listed in that table; D and trimming were resolved from the DNA. In all, the sample holds 200,000 to 300,000 clones, and 11% to 15% of those were seen once. The ten largest clones capture around 0.03% of the sample.

The sample taken for sequencing was naive CD4+ T cells from blood. This sample's cell subset or site label indicates: true naive CD4+ T cells. The origin of this receptor is a woman aged 40 to 50 in good health.

CDR3 region: CASSLRAGGISGNTIYF. The nucleotide sequence is TGTGCCAGCAGCCTCCGGGCAGGGGGGATTTCTGGAAACACCATATATTTT. The sequence joins TRBV7-2 to TRBJ1-3; 7 bases in the junction line up with TRBD1. The CDR3 starts with the cysteine, ends with the phenylalanine, and has 17 residues. Of the read, only the CDR3 DNA is kept; its 51 bases are in frame from base 1. Here V drops 5 bases and J drops 1 base, and the junction holds 11 bases not matched to any gene. The germline V gene encodes CDR1 SGHTA and CDR2 FQGNSA.